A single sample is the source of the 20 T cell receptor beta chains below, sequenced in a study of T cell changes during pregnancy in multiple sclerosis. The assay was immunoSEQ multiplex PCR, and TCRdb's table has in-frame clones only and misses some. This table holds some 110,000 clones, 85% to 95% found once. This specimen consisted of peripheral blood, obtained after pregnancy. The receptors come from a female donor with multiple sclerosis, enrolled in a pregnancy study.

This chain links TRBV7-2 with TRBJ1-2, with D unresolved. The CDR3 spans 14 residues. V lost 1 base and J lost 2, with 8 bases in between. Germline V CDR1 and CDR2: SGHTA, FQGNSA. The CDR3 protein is CASSLEQMNYGYTF. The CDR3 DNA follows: TGTGCCAGCAGCTTAGAACAGATGAACTATGGCTACACCTTC.

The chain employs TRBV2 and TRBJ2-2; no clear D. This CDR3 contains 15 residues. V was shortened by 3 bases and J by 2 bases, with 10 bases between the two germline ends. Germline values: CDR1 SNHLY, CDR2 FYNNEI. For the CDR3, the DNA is TGTGCCAGCAGTGATGTGACTGCCAACACCGGGGAGCTGTTTTTT. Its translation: CASSDVTANTGELFF. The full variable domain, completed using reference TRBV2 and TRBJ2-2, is EPEVTQTPSHQVTQMGQEVILRCVPISNHLYFYWYRQILGQKVEFLVSFYNNEISEKSEIFDDQFSVERPDGSNFTLKIRSTKLEDSAMYFCASSDVTANTGELFFGEGSRLTVL.

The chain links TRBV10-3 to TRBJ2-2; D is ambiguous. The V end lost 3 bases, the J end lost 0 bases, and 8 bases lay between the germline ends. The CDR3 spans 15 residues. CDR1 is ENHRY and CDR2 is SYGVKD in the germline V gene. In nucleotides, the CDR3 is TGTGCCATCAGTGAAGGCAGGTCGAACACCGGGGAGCTGTTTTTT. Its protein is CAISEGRSNTGELFF.

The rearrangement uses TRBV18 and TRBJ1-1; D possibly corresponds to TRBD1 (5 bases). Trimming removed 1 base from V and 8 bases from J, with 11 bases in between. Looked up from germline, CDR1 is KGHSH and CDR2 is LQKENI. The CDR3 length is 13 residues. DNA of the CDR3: TGTGCCAGCTCACCACGGGGGGAAGGGGAAGCTTTCTTT. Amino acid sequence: CASSPRGEGEAFF. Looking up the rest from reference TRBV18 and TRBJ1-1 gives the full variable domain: NAGVMQNPRHLVRRRGQEARLRCSPMKGHSHVYWYRQLPEEGLKFMVYLQKENIIDESGMPKERFSAEFPKEGPSILRIQQVVRGDSAAYFCASSPRGEGEAFFGQGTRLTVV.

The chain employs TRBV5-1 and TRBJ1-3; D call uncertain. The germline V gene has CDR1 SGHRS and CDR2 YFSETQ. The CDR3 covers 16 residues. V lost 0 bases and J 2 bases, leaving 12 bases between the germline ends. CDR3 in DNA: TGCGCCAGCAGCTTGGGGGTTCGGGTTCCTGGAAACACCATATATTTT. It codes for CASSLGVRVPGNTIYF.

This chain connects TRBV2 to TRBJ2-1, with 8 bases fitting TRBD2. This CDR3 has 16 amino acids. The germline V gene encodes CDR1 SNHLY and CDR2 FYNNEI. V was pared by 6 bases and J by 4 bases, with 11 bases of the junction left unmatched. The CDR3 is CASRDRGGRPYNEQFF. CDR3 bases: TGTGCCAGCAGGGACCGGGGGGGACGGCCTTACAATGAGCAGTTCTTC. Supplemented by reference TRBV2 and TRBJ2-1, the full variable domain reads EPEVTQTPSHQVTQMGQEVILRCVPISNHLYFYWYRQILGQKVEFLVSFYNNEISEKSEIFDDQFSVERPDGSNFTLKIRSTKLEDSAMYFCASRDRGGRPYNEQFFGPGTRLTVL.

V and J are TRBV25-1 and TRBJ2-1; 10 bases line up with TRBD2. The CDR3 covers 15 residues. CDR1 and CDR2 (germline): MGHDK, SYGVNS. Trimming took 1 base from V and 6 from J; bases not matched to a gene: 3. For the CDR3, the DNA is TGTGCCAGCAGTGAATTGGCTAGCGGGAGCAATGAGCAGTTCTTC. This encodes CASSELASGSNEQFF.

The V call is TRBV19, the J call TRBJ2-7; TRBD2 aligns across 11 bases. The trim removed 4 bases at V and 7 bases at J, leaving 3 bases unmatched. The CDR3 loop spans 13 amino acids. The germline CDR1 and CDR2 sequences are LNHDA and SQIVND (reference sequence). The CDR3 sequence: CASSNSGRGEQYF. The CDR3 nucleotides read TGTGCCAGTAGTAATAGCGGGAGGGGTGAGCAGTACTTC.

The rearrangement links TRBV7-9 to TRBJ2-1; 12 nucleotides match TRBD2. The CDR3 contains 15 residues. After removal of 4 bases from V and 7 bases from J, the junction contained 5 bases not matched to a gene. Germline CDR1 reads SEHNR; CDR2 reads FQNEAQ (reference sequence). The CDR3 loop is CASSSPSGRANEQFF. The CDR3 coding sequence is TGTGCCAGCAGCTCCCCTAGCGGGAGGGCAAATGAGCAGTTCTTC.

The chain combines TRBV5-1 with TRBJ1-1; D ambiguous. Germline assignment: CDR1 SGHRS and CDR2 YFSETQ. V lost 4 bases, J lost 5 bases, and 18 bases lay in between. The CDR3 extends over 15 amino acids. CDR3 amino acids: CASSQTPDEGTEAFF. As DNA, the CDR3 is TGCGCCAGCAGCCAGACTCCGGACGAGGGTACTGAAGCTTTCTTT.

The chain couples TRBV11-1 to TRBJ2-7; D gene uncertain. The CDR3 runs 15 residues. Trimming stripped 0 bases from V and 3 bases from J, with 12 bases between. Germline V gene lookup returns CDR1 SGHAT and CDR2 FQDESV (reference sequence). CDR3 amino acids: CASSLAGSVGYEQYF. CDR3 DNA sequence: TGTGCCAGCAGCTTAGCCGGGTCGGTGGGCTACGAGCAGTACTTC.

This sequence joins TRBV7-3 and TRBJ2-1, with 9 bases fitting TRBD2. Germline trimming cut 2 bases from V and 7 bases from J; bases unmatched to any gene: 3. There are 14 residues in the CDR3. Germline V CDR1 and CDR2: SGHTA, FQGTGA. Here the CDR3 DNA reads TGTGCCAGCAGCTTAGCGGGAGGGCCGAATGAGCAGTTCTTC. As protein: CASSLAGGPNEQFF.

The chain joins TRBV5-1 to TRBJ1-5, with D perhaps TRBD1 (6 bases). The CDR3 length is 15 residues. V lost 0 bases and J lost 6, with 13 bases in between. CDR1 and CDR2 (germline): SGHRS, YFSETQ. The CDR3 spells CASSLEGGAGQPQHF. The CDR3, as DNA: TGCGCCAGCAGCTTGGAAGGGGGTGCAGGTCAGCCCCAGCATTTT.

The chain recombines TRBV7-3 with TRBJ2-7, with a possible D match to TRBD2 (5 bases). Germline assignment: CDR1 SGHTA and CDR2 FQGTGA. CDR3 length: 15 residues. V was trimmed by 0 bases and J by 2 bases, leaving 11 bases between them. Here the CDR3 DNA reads TGTGCCAGCAGCTTAACCCCGGGGTCAACCTACGAGCAGTACTTC. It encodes CASSLTPGSTYEQYF.

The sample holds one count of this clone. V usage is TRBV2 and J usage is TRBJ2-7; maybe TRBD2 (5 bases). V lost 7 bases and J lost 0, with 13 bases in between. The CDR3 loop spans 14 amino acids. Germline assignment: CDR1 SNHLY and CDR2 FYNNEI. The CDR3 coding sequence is TGTGCCAGCAAGGGTAGCGCGAGCTCCTACGAGCAGTACTTC. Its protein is CASKGSASSYEQYF.

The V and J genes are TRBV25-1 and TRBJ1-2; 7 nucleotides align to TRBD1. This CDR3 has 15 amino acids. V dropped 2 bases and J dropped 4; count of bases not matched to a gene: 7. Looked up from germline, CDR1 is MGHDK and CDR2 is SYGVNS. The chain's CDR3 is CASSEGTAVFYGYTF. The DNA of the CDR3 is TGTGCCAGCAGTGAAGGGACAGCAGTCTTCTATGGCTACACCTTC.

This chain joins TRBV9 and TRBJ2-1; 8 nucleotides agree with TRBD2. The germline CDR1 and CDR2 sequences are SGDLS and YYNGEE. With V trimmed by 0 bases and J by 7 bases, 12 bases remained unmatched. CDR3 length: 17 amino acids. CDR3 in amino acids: CASSVASGSLRGNEQFF. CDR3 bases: TGTGCCAGCAGCGTAGCGAGCGGGAGCCTTCGGGGAAATGAGCAGTTCTTC.

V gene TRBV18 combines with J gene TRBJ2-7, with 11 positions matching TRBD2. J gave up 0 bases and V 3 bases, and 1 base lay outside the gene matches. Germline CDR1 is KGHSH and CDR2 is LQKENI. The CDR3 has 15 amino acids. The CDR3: CASSPTSGDSYEQYF. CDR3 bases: TGTGCCAGCTCACCGACTAGCGGGGACTCCTACGAGCAGTACTTC.

CDR3 sequence: CASSYSGGSTDTQYF. The CDR3 DNA follows: TGTGCCAGCAGTTACTCCGGGGGGAGCACAGATACGCAGTATTTT. The V gene is TRBV6-5, the J gene TRBJ2-3, with 7 bases that match TRBD2. The CDR3 contains 15 residues. CDR1 is MNHEY and CDR2 is SVGAGI in the germline V gene. The J segment lost 0 bases and the V segment lost 0 bases, leaving 0 bases of the junction unmatched.

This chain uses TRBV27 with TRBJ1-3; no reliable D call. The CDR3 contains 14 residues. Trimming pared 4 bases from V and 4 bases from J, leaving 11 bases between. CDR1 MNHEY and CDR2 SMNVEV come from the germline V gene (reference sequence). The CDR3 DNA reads TGTGCCAGCAGTTCCCCAGACAAGGGAAACACCATATATTTT. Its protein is CASSSPDKGNTIYF.